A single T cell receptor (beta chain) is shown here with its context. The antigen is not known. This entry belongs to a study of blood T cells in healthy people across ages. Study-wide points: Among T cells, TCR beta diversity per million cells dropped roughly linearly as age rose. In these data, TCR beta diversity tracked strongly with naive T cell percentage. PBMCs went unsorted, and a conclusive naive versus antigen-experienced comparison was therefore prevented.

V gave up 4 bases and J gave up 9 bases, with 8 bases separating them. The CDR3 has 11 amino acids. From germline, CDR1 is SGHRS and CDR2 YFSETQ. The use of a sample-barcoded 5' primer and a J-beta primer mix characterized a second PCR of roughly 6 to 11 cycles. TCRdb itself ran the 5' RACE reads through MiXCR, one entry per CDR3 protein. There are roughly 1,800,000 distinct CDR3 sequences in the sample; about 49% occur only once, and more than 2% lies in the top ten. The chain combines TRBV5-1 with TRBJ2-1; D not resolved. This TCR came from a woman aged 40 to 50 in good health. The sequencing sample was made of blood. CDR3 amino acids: CASSPGFEQFF. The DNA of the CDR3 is TGCGCCAGCAGCCCCGGGTTTGAGCAGTTCTTC.